This entry features one TCR beta chain sequence. This entry comes from a study of T cell responses to AZD1222 COVID-19 vaccine. This CDR3 spans 14 amino acids. Germline V CDR1 and CDR2: SGHDT, YYEEEE. V lost 4 bases and J lost 7; bases outside the gene matches: 6. The data were produced by immunoSEQ multiplex PCR, yet TCRdb's version contains in-frame clones alone and is incomplete. Here the sample spans 65,000 to 80,000 clones, roughly 90% being singletons. The V call is TRBV5-6, the J call TRBJ2-1; 9 bases agree with TRBD2. Specimen: peripheral blood, collected on day 0 of AZD1222 vaccination. The TCR was taken from an adult in good health. The CDR3 sequence: CASSRIAGVNEQFF. CDR3 DNA sequence: TGTGCCAGCAGCAGAATAGCGGGAGTTAATGAGCAGTTCTTC.